A selection of T cell receptor beta chains follows, all from one sample in a study of radiotherapy plus CTLA-4 blockade in lung cancer. Here immunoSEQ multiplex PCR was the method, and the copy in TCRdb shows in-frame clones only, minus some. The data show some 73,000 clones, with more than 60% seen just once and approximately 24% held by the top ten. The sample was peripheral blood, taken from a patient treated with radiotherapy plus ipilimumab. Every receptor here comes from a human donor with non-small cell lung cancer whose response to radiotherapy plus ipilimumab could not be evaluated. Some clones in this sample may be carry-over from other donors' samples. CDR3s include the opening cysteine and the closing phenylalanine or tryptophan. D genes are given only for firm matches. Where a row states a size, it is once, few, many or the class of an expanded clone; other rows omit it.

>TRBD2|.|TRBV5-6|TRBJ2-5
CASSLGTRQETQYF
TGTGCCAGCAGCTTAGGGACTAGGCAAGAGACCCAGTACTTC
>TRBD2|.|TRBV7-3|TRBJ2-1
CASSSRGLAGGPGNEQFF
TGTGCCAGCAGCTCCCGGGGGCTAGCGGGGGGGCCAGGGAATGAGCAGTTCTTC
>TRBD2|.|TRBV27|TRBJ2-7
CASSLTKTSGVYEQYF
TGTGCCAGCAGTTTAACGAAGACTAGCGGGGTCTACGAGCAGTACTTC
>TRBD2|.|TRBV19|TRBJ2-5
CASSIFGRRTQYF
TGTGCCAGTAGTATTTTCGGGAGGAGGACCCAGTACTTC
>TRBD2|.|TRBV2|TRBJ2-5
CASSGLVRLAGEETQYF
TGTGCCAGCAGTGGTCTAGTTAGGCTAGCGGGGGAAGAGACCCAGTACTTC
>.|.|TRBV19|TRBJ1-5
CASSIGAGRENQPQHF
TGTGCCAGTAGTATCGGGGCCGGGCGGGAAAACCAGCCCCAGCATTTT
>TRBD2|.|TRBV10-3|TRBJ2-1
CAISPPGTRGNEQFF
TGTGCCATCAGCCCTCCCGGGACTAGGGGGAATGAGCAGTTCTTC
>TRBD2|once|TRBV6-6|TRBJ2-1
CASSQPSGVPGFF
TGTGCCAGCAGTCAGCCTAGCGGGGTCCCCGGGTTCTTC
>.|.|TRBV10-1|TRBJ1-5
CATVLTESNQPQHF
TGCGCCACCGTACTGACAGAAAGCAATCAGCCCCAGCATTTT
>.|.|TRBV6-1|TRBJ2-7
CASSEYGGYEQYF
TGTGCCAGCAGTGAATATGGGGGGTACGAGCAGTACTTC
>.|.|TRBV28|TRBJ1-1
CASSFVPLNTEAFF
TGTGCCAGCAGTTTTGTTCCCTTGAACACTGAAGCTTTCTTT